This T cell receptor beta chain came from a study of patients and donors after allogeneic stem cell transplantation. Trimming left V 3 bases short and J 2 bases short, with 13 bases between. The CDR3 sequence is 14 residues long. Germline V gene lookup returns CDR1 GTSNPN and CDR2 SVGIG (reference sequence). One entry per CDR3 protein results from TCRdb running MiXCR on the RT-PCR reads. Among over 65,000 distinct CDR3 sequences listed, about a quarter were seen once. Material for sequencing was blood, either unsorted or a sorted T cell fraction (not recorded which). The rearrangement uses TRBV30 and TRBJ1-2, with a possible D match to TRBD1 (5 bases). This clonotype originated in a human donor who was either an allogeneic HSCT recipient or a stem cell or donor lymphocyte infusion donor (not recorded which). It is not recorded whose cells these are; they may come from a transplant donor. CDR3 residues: CAWRDTGGNYGYTF. In DNA, the CDR3 is TGTGCCTGGAGGGACACGGGGGGGAACTATGGCTACACCTTC.